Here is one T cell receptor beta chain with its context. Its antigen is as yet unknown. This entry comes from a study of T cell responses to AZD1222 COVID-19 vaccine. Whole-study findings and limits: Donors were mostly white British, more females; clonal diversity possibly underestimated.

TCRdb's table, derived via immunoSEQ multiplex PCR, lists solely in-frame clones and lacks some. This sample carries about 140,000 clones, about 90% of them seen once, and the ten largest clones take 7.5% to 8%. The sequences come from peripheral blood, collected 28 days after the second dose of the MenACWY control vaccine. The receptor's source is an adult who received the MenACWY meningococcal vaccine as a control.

This CDR3 reads CASSQDMPGGQPQHF. CDR3 bases: TGTGCCAGCAGCCAAGATATGCCAGGGGGTCAGCCCCAGCATTTT. The rearrangement uses TRBV3-1 (or the pseudogene TRBV3-2) and TRBJ1-5, with TRBD1 matching 7 bases. The germline gives CDR1 LGHDT, CDR2 YNNKEL (reference sequence). The ends lost 0 bases at V and 6 bases at J; junction bases unmatched: 5. This CDR3 is built from 15 residues.